These 30 T cell receptor beta chains were sequenced from one sample in a study of blood T cell repertoires in COVID-19. Data came from immunoSEQ multiplex PCR; TCRdb stores just in-frame clones and leaves some out. The sample shows roughly 110,000 clones, roughly 82% of them seen only once. Sample: peripheral blood. The receptors stem from a woman aged 40 to 50 with acute or convalescent COVID-19.

This chain links TRBV6-5 with TRBJ2-7, with TRBD2 matching over 11 bases. The junction had 4 bases not matched to a gene; V was cut back by 6 bases and J by 3 bases. Germline values: CDR1 MNHEY, CDR2 SVGAGI. This CDR3 region has 14 residues. CDR3 in DNA: TGTGCCAGCAGACTAGCGGGGGTCAACTACGAGCAGTACTTC. Its translation: CASRLAGVNYEQYF.

This chain uses TRBV20-1 with TRBJ2-7; 8 bases fit TRBD2. J gave up 5 bases and V 3 bases, and 6 bases lay outside the gene matches. Germline loops: CDR1 DFQATT, CDR2 SNEGSKA (reference sequence). CDR3 length: 13 amino acids. CDR3 DNA sequence: TGCAGTGCTAGTCGGGGGGGGGAAAACGAGCAGTACTTC. This sequence encodes CSASRGGENEQYF.

The rearrangement links TRBV6-2 or TRBV6-3 to TRBJ2-7; 8 positions match TRBD2. Germline V gives CDR1 MNHEY, CDR2 SVGEGT. V lost 2 bases to trimming and J lost 6 bases; unmatched junction nucleotides: 6. This CDR3 region has 14 residues. In DNA form, the CDR3 reads TGTGCCAGCAGTTACGGACTAGCTCTGGGCGAGCAGTACTTC. Protein product: CASSYGLALGEQYF.

This chain connects TRBV3-1 (or the pseudogene TRBV3-2) to TRBJ2-1; 8 bases agree with TRBD2. After removal of 2 bases from V and 4 bases from J, the junction contained 10 bases not matched to a gene. The length of the CDR3 is 17 residues. Germline values: CDR1 LGHDT, CDR2 YNNKEL (reference sequence). As DNA, the CDR3 is TGTGCCAGCAGCCAAACAACTACGGTAGCGGGATACAATGAGCAGTTCTTC. Translating gives CASSQTTTVAGYNEQFF.

The rearrangement uses TRBV10-1 and TRBJ2-7; TRBD1 might be the D (5 bases). The CDR3 has 15 residues. Trimming left V 3 bases short and J 0 bases short, with 12 bases between. The germline gives CDR1 WNHNN, CDR2 SYGVQD (reference sequence). The CDR3: CASSERTSSSYEQYF. CDR3 in DNA: TGCGCCAGCAGTGAAAGGACATCCAGCTCCTACGAGCAGTACTTC.

This chain uses TRBV19 with TRBJ2-7, with D perhaps TRBD1 (5 bases). V was shortened by 5 bases and J by 3 bases, with 17 bases between the two germline ends. This CDR3 is built from 15 residues. Germline CDR1 LNHDA, CDR2 SQIVND (reference sequence). CDR3 in amino acids: CASSSSWGSSYEQYF. In nucleotides, the CDR3 is TGTGCCAGTAGTTCCTCGTGGGGCAGCAGCTACGAGCAGTACTTC.

This sequence joins TRBV15 and TRBJ1-1, with 10 bases aligning to TRBD1. The CDR3 spans 14 residues. V lost 5 bases, J lost 4 bases, and 4 bases stayed unmatched. Germline V CDR1 and CDR2: LNHNV, YYDKDF (reference sequence). CDR3 loop: CATSSRDRGTEAFF. The DNA for the CDR3 is TGTGCCACCAGCTCCCGGGACAGGGGCACTGAAGCTTTCTTT.

This rearrangement joins TRBV19 to TRBJ2-7; 12 bases map to TRBD1. CDR3 size: 16 residues. J was trimmed by 5 bases and V by 4 bases; bases with no gene match: 9. Germline assignment: CDR1 LNHDA and CDR2 SQIVND (reference sequence). CDR3 sequence: CASSKGPGQGAHEQYF. CDR3 DNA: TGTGCCAGTAGTAAAGGCCCGGGACAGGGGGCCCACGAGCAGTACTTC. Variable domain in full (rest from reference TRBV19 and TRBJ2-7): DGGITQSPKYLFRKEGQNVTLSCEQNLNHDAMYWYRQDPGQGLRLIYYSQIVNDFQKGDIAEGYSVSREKKESFPLTVTSAQKNPTAFYLCASSKGPGQGAHEQYFGPGTRLTVT.

The J gene is TRBJ2-7, the V gene TRBV4-3; maybe TRBD1 (6 bases). Trimming removed 4 bases from V and 5 bases from J, with 12 bases in between. CDR3 length: 13 amino acids. From germline, CDR1 is LGHNA and CDR2 YSLEER. DNA for the CDR3: TGCGCCAGCAGCCGTACAGGGTTCCACGAGCAGTACTTC. Translated, it gives CASSRTGFHEQYF.

The chain is built from TRBV19 and TRBJ2-1; D is unclear. This CDR3 region has 11 residues. V was clipped by 7 bases and J by 6 bases, with 7 bases between them. Germline loops: CDR1 LNHDA, CDR2 SQIVND (reference sequence). This chain's CDR3 is CASTRTNEQFF. CDR3 bases: TGTGCCAGTACTAGAACCAATGAGCAGTTCTTC. Looking up the rest from reference TRBV19 and TRBJ2-1 gives the full variable domain: DGGITQSPKYLFRKEGQNVTLSCEQNLNHDAMYWYRQDPGQGLRLIYYSQIVNDFQKGDIAEGYSVSREKKESFPLTVTSAQKNPTAFYLCASTRTNEQFFGPGTRLTVL.

This chain links TRBV7-8 with TRBJ1-1, with D perhaps TRBD1 (5 bases). Germline CDR1 and CDR2: SGHVS and FQNEAQ. Trimming shortened V by 1 base and J by 5 bases, and 17 bases separated the two germline ends. The CDR3 length is 16 residues. The CDR3 region has the DNA TGTGCCAGCAGCTTAGGACCCCACAGGAGTGTGACTGAAGCTTTCTTT. Translation gives CASSLGPHRSVTEAFF.

The gene calls are TRBV11-3 and TRBJ2-2; D is undetermined. Trimming left V 1 base short and J 6 bases short, with 3 bases between. In germline, CDR1 is SGHNT, CDR2 YENEEA. The CDR3 covers 12 residues. DNA for the CDR3: TGTGCCAGCAGCTTAGCCGCCGGGGAGCTGTTTTTT. It encodes CASSLAAGELFF.

This clone is a singleton in its sample. V usage is TRBV4-1 and J usage is TRBJ2-7; the D is unclear. This CDR3 region has 16 residues. Germline CDR1 reads MGHRA; CDR2 reads YSYEKL. With 0 bases removed from V and 3 bases from J, the gap between germline ends came to 15 bases. The CDR3, as DNA: TGCGCCAGCAGCCAAGACCTTCGAGATCCTTACTACGAGCAGTACTTC. This sequence encodes CASSQDLRDPYYEQYF.

This rearrangement joins TRBV10-3 to TRBJ1-3; no reliable D call. The germline V and J ends were trimmed by 10 bases and 0 bases, with 13 bases remaining between them. The CDR3 has 14 residues. Germline V lookup: CDR1 ENHRY, CDR2 SYGVKD. CDR3 sequence reads: CATLTGDSGNTIYF. In DNA form, the CDR3 reads TGTGCCACGCTCACCGGGGACTCTGGAAACACCATATATTTT.

This clone was observed once. The chain uses TRBV7-6 and TRBJ2-2; maybe TRBD2 (7 bases). V dropped 6 bases and J dropped 2 bases, with 16 bases sitting between them. The germline V gene encodes CDR1 SGHVS and CDR2 FNYEAQ. This CDR3 comprises 16 residues. CDR3 coding DNA: TGTGCCAGCAGTTCGGAGGGGGGACTAAACACCGGGGAGCTGTTTTTT. Encoded protein: CASSSEGGLNTGELFF.

The genes are TRBV11-2 and TRBJ1-6; D is undetermined. Trimming cost V 2 bases and J 10 bases, with 15 bases left between them. CDR1 is SGHAT and CDR2 is FQNNGV in the germline V gene. CDR3 size: 15 residues. The CDR3: CASSLNRVSVSPLHF. CDR3 DNA: TGTGCCAGCAGCTTAAACCGGGTTTCAGTCTCACCCCTCCACTTT. The full variable domain, its missing parts supplied by reference TRBV11-2 and TRBJ1-6, is EAGVAQSPRYKIIEKRQSVAFWCNPISGHATLYWYQQILGQGPKLLIQFQNNGVVDDSQLPKDRFSAERLKGVDSTLKIQPAKLEDSAVYLCASSLNRVSVSPLHFGNGTRLTVT.

The V gene is TRBV19, the J gene TRBJ1-1, with TRBD1 matching over 8 bases. The length of the CDR3 is 14 residues. V trimming: 5 bases; J trimming: 0 bases; junction bases outside the gene matches: 2. Germline V gives CDR1 LNHDA, CDR2 SQIVND (reference sequence). The CDR3 loop reads CASSPQGVNTEAFF. Here the CDR3 DNA reads TGTGCCAGTAGTCCACAGGGGGTGAACACTGAAGCTTTCTTT.

CDR3 sequence reads: CASSQGADEKLFF. CDR3 sequence (DNA): TGTGCCAGCAGCCAGGGGGCTGATGAAAAACTGTTTTTT. The chain joins TRBV3-1 (or the pseudogene TRBV3-2) to TRBJ1-4, with D maybe TRBD1 (6 bases). This CDR3 is built from 13 residues. Trimming removed 3 bases from V and 6 bases from J, with 8 bases in between. Per the germline V gene, CDR1 is LGHDT and CDR2 is YNNKEL (reference sequence).

CDR3 sequence reads: CASTRTGQNTEAFF. DNA of the CDR3: TGTGCCAGCACCCGGACAGGCCAGAACACTGAAGCTTTCTTT. This sequence joins TRBV7-9 and TRBJ1-1, with 7 bases lining up with TRBD1. CDR3 length: 14 amino acids. In germline, CDR1 is SEHNR, CDR2 FQNEAQ (reference sequence). The V gene end was trimmed by 7 bases and the J gene end by 1 base; junction bases not matched to a gene: 6.

This sequence joins TRBV9 and TRBJ1-4; 9 bases are a match to TRBD1. CDR1 is SGDLS and CDR2 is YYNGEE in the germline V gene. Trimming took 4 bases from V and 4 from J; bases not matched to a gene: 5. The CDR3 extends over 15 amino acids. The DNA of the CDR3 is TGTGCCAGCAGCCTCTGGGACAGGGATAATGAAAAACTGTTTTTT. It encodes CASSLWDRDNEKLFF.

The genes are TRBV18 and TRBJ1-3; no clear D gene. Germline CDR1 is KGHSH and CDR2 is LQKENI. CDR3 length: 14 residues. The germline V and J ends were trimmed by 2 bases and 2 bases, with 7 bases remaining between them. CDR3 nucleotides: TGTGCCAGCTCACCAAGCGGAGCTGGAAACACCATATATTTT. Residues: CASSPSGAGNTIYF.

V is TRBV5-6 and J is TRBJ2-7; 9 bases line up with TRBD2. CDR3 length: 18 amino acids. The germline gives CDR1 SGHDT, CDR2 YYEEEE. J was trimmed by 4 bases and V by 1 base; bases with no gene match: 15. As DNA, the CDR3 is TGTGCCAGCAGCTTGCGTGTTAGCGGGGGCCGCTTCACATACGAGCAGTACTTC. Translation gives CASSLRVSGGRFTYEQYF.

This chain connects TRBV30 to TRBJ1-1, with 8 nucleotides matching TRBD1. CDR1 GTSNPN and CDR2 SVGIG come from the germline V gene (reference sequence). The V segment lost 1 base and the J segment 4 bases; nucleotides outside the gene matches: 11. The CDR3 consists of 16 residues. The CDR3 sequence is CAWSAFNRGGSTEAFF. For the CDR3, the DNA is TGTGCCTGGAGTGCCTTCAACAGGGGGGGGAGCACTGAAGCTTTCTTT.

The genes are TRBV6-5 and TRBJ1-1; weak D call: TRBD1 (6 bases). The germline V and J ends were trimmed by 6 bases and 4 bases, with 12 bases remaining between them. The CDR3 has 13 residues. Germline V gene data show CDR1 as MNHEY and CDR2 as SVGAGI. The CDR3 region is CASSKQGGTEAFF. The CDR3 DNA sequence: TGTGCCAGCAGCAAACAGGGTGGCACTGAAGCTTTCTTT.

The chain links TRBV6-5 to TRBJ2-3; 7 bases line up with TRBD2. The V and J ends lost 2 bases and 2 bases, in that order; junction bases with no gene match: 7. This CDR3 is built from 16 residues. Per germline, CDR1 MNHEY and CDR2 SVGAGI. The CDR3 sequence: CASSYNQRGITDTQYF. The CDR3 DNA reads TGTGCCAGCAGTTACAACCAGCGGGGAATCACAGATACGCAGTATTTT.

V and J are TRBV27 and TRBJ1-2; 9 positions match TRBD1. The V gene end was trimmed by 2 bases and the J gene end by 7 bases; junction bases not matched to a gene: 5. Germline V gene lookup returns CDR1 MNHEY and CDR2 SMNVEV (reference sequence). This CDR3 is built from 14 residues. The CDR3 DNA reads TGTGCCAGCAGTTTAGGGGACAGGGTGGCTGGCTACACCTTC. This sequence encodes CASSLGDRVAGYTF.

The genes are TRBV10-3 and TRBJ1-4; D is unresolved. From germline, CDR1 is ENHRY and CDR2 SYGVKD. Trimming left V 6 bases short and J 5 bases short, with 10 bases between. CDR3 size: 13 residues. CDR3 DNA: TGTGCCATCAGGGGCGTTGAAAATGAAAAACTGTTTTTT. Translation gives CAIRGVENEKLFF.

This clone came up a few times. The genes are TRBV7-9 and TRBJ2-7; 9 positions match TRBD1. The CDR3 runs 14 residues. Germline CDR1 reads SEHNR; CDR2 reads FQNEAQ (reference sequence). J was trimmed by 2 bases and V by 5 bases; bases with no gene match: 4. CDR3 nucleotides: TGTGCCAGCAGCGTTAACAGGGGGCCCTACGAGCAGTACTTC. Translation gives CASSVNRGPYEQYF.

The chain joins TRBV2 to TRBJ1-3; 7 bases agree with TRBD1. Trimming at V came to 7 bases and at J to 0 bases, leaving 3 bases not matched to a gene. Looked up from germline, CDR1 is SNHLY and CDR2 is FYNNEI. The CDR3 is 14 amino acids. The CDR3 DNA reads as TGTGCCAGCACCAGGGACAGCTCTGGAAACACCATATATTTT. Translated: CASTRDSSGNTIYF.

This chain joins TRBV5-1 and TRBJ1-2, with TRBD1 identical over 7 bases. CDR1 is SGHRS and CDR2 is YFSETQ in the germline V gene. This CDR3 is built from 14 residues. The V and J ends lost 3 bases and 1 base, in that order; junction bases with no gene match: 3. DNA of the CDR3: TGCGCCAGCAGCTCGCGGGACAGTAACTATGGCTACACCTTC. Its protein product is CASSSRDSNYGYTF.